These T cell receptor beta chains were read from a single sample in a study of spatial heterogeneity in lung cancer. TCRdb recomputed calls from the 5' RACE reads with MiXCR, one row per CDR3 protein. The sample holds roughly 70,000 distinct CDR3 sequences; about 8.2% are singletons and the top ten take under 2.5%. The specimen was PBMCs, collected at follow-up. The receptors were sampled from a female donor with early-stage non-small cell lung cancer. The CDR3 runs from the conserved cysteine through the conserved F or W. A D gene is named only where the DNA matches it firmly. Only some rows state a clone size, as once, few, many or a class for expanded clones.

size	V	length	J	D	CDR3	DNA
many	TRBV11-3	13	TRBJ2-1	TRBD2	CASSAGLADEQFF	TGTGCCAGCAGCGCGGGACTAGCGGATGAGCAGTTCTTC
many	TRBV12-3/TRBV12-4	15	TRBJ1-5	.	CASSFRVQGNQPQHF	TGTGCCAGCAGTTTTAGGGTACAAGGCAATCAGCCCCAGCATTTT
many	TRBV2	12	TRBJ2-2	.	CASTDTRGELFF	TGTGCCAGCACTGACACCCGCGGGGAGCTGTTTTTT
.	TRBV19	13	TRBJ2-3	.	CASSIVGSDTQYF	TGTGCCAGTAGTATCGTAGGGTCAGATACGCAGTATTTT
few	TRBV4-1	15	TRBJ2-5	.	CASSQGRGLWETQYF	TGCGCCAGCAGCCAAGGTCGTGGGTTGTGGGAGACCCAGTACTTC
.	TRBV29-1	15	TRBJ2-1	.	CSVGGLAAIYNEQFF	TGCAGCGTGGGGGGGCTAGCGGCCATCTACAATGAGCAGTTCTTC
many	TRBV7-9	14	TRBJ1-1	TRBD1	CASSLRQGDREAFF	TGTGCCAGCAGCTTAAGACAGGGGGACCGTGAAGCTTTCTTT
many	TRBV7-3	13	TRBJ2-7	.	CASSRDPQSEQYF	TGTGCCAGCAGCCGGGACCCACAAAGCGAGCAGTACTTC
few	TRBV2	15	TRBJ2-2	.	CASSELGGTTGELFF	TGTGCCAGCAGTGAACTTGGCGGGACCACCGGGGAGCTGTTTTTT
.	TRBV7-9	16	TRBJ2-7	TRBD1	CASSGDRGNPSYEQYF	TGTGCCAGCAGCGGGGACAGGGGGAATCCCTCCTACGAGCAGTACTTC
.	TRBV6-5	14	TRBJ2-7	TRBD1	CASNSRTGAYEQYF	TGTGCCAGCAACTCACGGACAGGAGCATACGAGCAGTACTTC
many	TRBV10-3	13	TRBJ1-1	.	CATRLSVDTEAFF	TGTGCCACGCGGCTCTCGGTAGACACTGAAGCTTTCTTT
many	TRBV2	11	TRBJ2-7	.	CASPPGGEQYF	TGTGCCAGCCCCCCTGGGGGCGAGCAGTACTTC
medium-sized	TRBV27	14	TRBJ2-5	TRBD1	CASKIQGEQETQYF	TGTGCCAGCAAAATACAGGGGGAGCAAGAGACCCAGTACTTC
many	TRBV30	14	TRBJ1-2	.	CAWRKGGNSYGYTF	TGTGCCTGGAGGAAGGGGGGCAATAGCTATGGCTACACCTTC
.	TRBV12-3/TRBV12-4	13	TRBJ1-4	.	CASALGRGEKLFF	TGTGCCAGCGCGCTGGGGCGCGGTGAAAAACTGTTTTTT
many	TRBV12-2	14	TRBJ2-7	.	CASRQVAGDYEQYF	TGTGCAAGTCGTCAGGTAGCGGGAGACTACGAGCAGTACTTC
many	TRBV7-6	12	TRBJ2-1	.	CASSPLMGEQFF	TGTGCCAGCAGCCCGCTCATGGGTGAGCAGTTCTTC
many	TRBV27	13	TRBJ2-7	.	CASRDNERYEQYF	TGTGCCAGCCGGGATAACGAGAGATACGAGCAGTACTTC
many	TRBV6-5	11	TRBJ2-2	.	CASSRGGELFF	TGTGCCAGCAGTCGGGGCGGGGAGCTGTTTTTT
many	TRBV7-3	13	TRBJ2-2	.	CASSLRMTGELFF	TGTGCCAGCAGCTTAAGGATGACCGGGGAGCTGTTTTTT